The T cell receptor (beta chain) under discussion was sequenced for a study of shared clonotypes between healthy human individuals. For this clone: Its antigen is not known.

Combining CD45RO+ cells with CCR7-negative CD45RA+ TemRA cells gave CD8 memory. Study outcomes and limitations: A generally larger estimated richness was seen in naive subsets than in memory subsets. Several donors showed sharing of approximately 5% of naive CD4 clonotypes.

Profiling relied on immunoSEQ multiplex PCR, and the TCRdb table lists in-frame clones only, not all of them. Among about 380,000 clones listed, about 96% were seen once. The receptor was isolated from a man aged 25 to 40 in good health. Sequencing was performed on memory CD8+ T cells sorted from blood. The sample's subset: CD45RO+ cells pooled with CCR7-negative TemRA cells.

CDR3 coding DNA: TGTGCCTCCCACGGGGGTGAGCAGTTCTTC. It is translated as CASHGGEQFF. The chain combines TRBV30 with TRBJ2-1; TRBD2 might be the D (6 bases). Trimming left V 7 bases short and J 9 bases short, with 10 bases between. This CDR3 has 10 amino acids. Germline CDR1 and CDR2: GTSNPN and SVGIG (reference sequence).